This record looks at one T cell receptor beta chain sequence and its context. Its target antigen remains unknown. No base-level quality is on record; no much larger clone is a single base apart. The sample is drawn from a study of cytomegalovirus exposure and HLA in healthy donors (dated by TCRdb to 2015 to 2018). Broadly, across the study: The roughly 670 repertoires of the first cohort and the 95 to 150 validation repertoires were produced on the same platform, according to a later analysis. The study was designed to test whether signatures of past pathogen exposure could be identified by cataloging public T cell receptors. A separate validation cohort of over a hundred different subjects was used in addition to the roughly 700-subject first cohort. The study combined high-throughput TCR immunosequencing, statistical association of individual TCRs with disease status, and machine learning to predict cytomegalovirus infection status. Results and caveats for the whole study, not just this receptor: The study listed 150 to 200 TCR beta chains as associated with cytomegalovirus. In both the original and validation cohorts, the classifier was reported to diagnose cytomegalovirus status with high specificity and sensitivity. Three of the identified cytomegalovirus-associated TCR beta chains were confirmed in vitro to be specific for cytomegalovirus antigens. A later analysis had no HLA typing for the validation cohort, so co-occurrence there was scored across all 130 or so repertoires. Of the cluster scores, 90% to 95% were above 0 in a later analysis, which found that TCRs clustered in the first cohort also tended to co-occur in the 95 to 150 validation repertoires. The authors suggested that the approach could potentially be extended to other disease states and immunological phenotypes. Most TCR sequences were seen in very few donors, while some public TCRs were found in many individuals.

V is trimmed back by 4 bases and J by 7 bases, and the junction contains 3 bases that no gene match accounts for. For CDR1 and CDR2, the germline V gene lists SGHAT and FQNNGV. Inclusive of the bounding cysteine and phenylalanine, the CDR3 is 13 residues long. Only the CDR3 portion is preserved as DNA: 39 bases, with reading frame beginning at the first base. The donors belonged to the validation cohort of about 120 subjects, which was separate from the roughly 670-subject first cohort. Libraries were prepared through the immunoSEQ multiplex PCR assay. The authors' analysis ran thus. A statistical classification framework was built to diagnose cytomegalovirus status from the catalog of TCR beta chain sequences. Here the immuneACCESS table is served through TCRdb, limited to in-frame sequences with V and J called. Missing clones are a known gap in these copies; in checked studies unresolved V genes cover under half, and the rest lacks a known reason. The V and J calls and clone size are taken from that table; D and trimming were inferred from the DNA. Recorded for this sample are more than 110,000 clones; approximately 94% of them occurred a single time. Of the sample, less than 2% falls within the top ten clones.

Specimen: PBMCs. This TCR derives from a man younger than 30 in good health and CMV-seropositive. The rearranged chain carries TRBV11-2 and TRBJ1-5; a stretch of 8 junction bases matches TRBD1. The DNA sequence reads TGTGCCAGCAGCTCGGGACAGGTCCAGCCCCAGCATTTT. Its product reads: CASSSGQVQPQHF.